This T cell receptor (beta chain) came from a study of blood T cell repertoires in COVID-19. About the research overall: The cDNA or gDNA used as material had been derived from T cells, B-cell-depleted T cells, or PBMCs.

Within 2 weeks of study entry, exposed participants had contacted a PCR-confirmed or clinician-diagnosed COVID-19 case. Generated by immunoSEQ multiplex PCR, the TCRdb table keeps only in-frame clones and is missing some. The sample shows approximately 300,000 clones, 85% to 95% of them seen only once. Germline V gene data show CDR1 as SGDLS and CDR2 as YYNGEE. Trimming stripped 0 bases from V and 7 bases from J, with 13 bases between. This CDR3 has 15 residues. The chain joins TRBV9 to TRBJ1-4, with D possibly TRBD1 on 6 matching bases. The sequence was collected from a woman aged 25 to 39 who had been exposed to COVID-19. The sequencing input was PBMCs or T cells enriched from blood (not recorded which). CDR3 nucleotides: TGTGCCAGCAGCGTAGGCCCAGGGGAGGGTGAAAAACTGTTTTTT. Its translation is CASSVGPGEGEKLFF. Full variable domain (rest looked up from reference TRBV9 and TRBJ1-4): DSGVTQTPKHLITATGQRVTLRCSPRSGDLSVYWYQQSLDQGLQFLIQYYNGEERAKGNILERFSAQQFPDLHSELNLSSLELGDSALYFCASSVGPGEGEKLFFGSGTQLSVL.